This TCR beta chain was sequenced during a study of blood T cell repertoires in COVID-19 (TCRdb year 2020). About the full investigation: Collaborator samples came from the United States, Italy and Spain and covered acute and convalescent phases of COVID-19. HLA class I and class II types, where available, came from metadata supplied by the sample provider rather than from assay-based typing. A freely available public database, intended as a resource for researchers studying the immune response to SARS-CoV-2, is where the repertoires were released. Subjects who had been exposed to COVID-19, were actively infected with it, or had recovered from it provided the deeply sampled blood TCRbeta repertoires that made up the dataset. Samples were obtained from the ongoing ImmuneRACE study (first 160 participants) and from 1,000 to 1,500 subjects provided by 6 global collaborators. Nearly every sample came with metadata listing a de-identified subject ID, COVID-19 status, age in years and sex. The material from the prospective study consisted of cDNA or gDNA derived from T cells, B-cell-depleted T cells, or PBMCs. The full study reports these points: Clinical and demographic metadata were provided uncurated, with the amount varying by source and participant.

TCRbeta CDR3 regions were amplified from genomic DNA by means of the immunoSEQ Assay, a bias-controlled multiplex PCR. As for the original processing: The number of nucleated cells in each sample was estimated from the amplification of reference gene primers within the assay. Sequence reads were collapsed and filtered to measure the absolute abundance of every unique TCRbeta CDR3 rearrangement. For each sample, productive Simpson clonality was calculated as the square root of Simpson's diversity index over productive rearrangements. The table comes from immuneACCESS by way of TCRdb, which keeps in-frame sequences with V and J called. Part of the clones is missing from these tables; in studies checked, under half for an unresolved V gene and the rest for unknown reasons. That table furnishes V, J and clone size, whereas the DNA furnished D and trimming. The sample yields approximately 270,000 clones; around 85% were counted once. The biggest ten clones account for roughly 9.8% of the sample.

Whole blood was collected in K2EDTA tubes by collaborating institutions according to the institutions' own protocols. For TCRbeta analysis, collaborators shipped samples as frozen whole blood, isolated PBMCs, or DNA extracted from either of those sample types. The germline V end is reduced by 3 bases and the J end by 4 bases; junction bases left unmatched: 8. From its cysteine to its phenylalanine, the CDR3 spans 17 amino acids. The CDR3 DNA has 51 bases and is translated from base 1. Taken from the germline V gene, the CDR1 and CDR2 loops are SQVTM and ANQGSEA. Note on this clone: It has no known antigen specificity. No per-base quality is available; no much larger clone lies one base away.

The sequence was collected from a man at least 80 years old with acute or convalescent COVID-19. Sample: peripheral blood. The chain is encoded by TRBV29-1 joined to TRBJ2-3, with 15 junctional bases fitting TRBD2. The CDR3 loop reads CSVEVWTSGRASDTQYF. The DNA is TGCAGCGTTGAGGTTTGGACTAGCGGGAGGGCATCAGATACGCAGTATTTT.